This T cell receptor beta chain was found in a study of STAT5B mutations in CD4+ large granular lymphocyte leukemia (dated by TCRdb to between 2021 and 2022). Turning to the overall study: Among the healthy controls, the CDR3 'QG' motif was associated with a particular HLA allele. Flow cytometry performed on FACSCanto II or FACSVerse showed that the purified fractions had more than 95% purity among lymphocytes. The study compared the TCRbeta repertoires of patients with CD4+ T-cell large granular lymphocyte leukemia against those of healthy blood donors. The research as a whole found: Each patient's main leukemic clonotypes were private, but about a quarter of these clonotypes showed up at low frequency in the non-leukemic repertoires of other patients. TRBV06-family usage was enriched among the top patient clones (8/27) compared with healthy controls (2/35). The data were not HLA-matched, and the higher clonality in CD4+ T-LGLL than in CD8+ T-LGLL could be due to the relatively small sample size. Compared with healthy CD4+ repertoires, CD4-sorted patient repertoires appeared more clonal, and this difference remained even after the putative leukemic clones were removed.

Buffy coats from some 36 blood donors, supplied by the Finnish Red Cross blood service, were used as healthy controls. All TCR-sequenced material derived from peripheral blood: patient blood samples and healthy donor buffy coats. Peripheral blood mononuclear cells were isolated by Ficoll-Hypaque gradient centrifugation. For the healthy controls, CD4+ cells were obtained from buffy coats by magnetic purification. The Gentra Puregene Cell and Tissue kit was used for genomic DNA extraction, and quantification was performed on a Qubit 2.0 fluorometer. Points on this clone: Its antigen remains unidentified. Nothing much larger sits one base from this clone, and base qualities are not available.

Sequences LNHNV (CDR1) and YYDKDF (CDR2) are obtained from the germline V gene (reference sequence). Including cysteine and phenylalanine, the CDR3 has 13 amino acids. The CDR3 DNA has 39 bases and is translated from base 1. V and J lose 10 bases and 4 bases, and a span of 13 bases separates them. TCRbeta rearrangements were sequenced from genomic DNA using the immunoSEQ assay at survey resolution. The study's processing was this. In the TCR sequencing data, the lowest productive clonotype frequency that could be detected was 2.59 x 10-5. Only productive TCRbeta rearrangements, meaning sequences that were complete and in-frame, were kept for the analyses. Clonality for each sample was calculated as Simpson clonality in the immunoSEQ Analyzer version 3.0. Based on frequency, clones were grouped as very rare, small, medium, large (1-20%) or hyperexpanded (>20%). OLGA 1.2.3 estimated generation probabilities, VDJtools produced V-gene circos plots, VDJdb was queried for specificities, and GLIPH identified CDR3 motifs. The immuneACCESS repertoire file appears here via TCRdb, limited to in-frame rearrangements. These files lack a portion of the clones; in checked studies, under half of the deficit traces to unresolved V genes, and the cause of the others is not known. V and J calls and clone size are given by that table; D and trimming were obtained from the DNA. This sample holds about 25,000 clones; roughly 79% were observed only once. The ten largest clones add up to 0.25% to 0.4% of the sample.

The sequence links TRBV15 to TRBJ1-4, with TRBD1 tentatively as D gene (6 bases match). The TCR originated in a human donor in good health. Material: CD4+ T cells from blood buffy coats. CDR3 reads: CAIRGRNNEKLFF. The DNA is TGTGCCATTAGGGGGAGGAATAATGAAAAACTGTTTTTT.